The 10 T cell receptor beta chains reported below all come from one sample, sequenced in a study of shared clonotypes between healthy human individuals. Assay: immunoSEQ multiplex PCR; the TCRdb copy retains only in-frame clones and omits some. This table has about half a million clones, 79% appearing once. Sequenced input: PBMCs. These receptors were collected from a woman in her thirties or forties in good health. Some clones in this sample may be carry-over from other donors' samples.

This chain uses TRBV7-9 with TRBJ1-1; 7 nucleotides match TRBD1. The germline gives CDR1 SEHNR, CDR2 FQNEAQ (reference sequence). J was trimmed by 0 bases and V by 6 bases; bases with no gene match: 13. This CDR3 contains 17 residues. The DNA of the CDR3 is TGTGCCAGCAGGCCAAGGGGGCAGAGGATATTGAACACTGAAGCTTTCTTT. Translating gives CASRPRGQRILNTEAFF.

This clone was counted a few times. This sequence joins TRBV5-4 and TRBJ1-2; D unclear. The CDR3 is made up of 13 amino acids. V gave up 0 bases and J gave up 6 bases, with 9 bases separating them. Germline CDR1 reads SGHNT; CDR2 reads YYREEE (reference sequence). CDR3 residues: CASSLAGSHGYTF. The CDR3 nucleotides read TGTGCCAGCAGCTTGGCCGGGTCCCATGGCTACACCTTC.

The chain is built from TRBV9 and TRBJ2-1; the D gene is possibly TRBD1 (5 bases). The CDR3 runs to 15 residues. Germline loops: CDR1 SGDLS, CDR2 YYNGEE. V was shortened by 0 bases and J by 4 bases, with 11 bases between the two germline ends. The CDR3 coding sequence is TGTGCCAGCAGCGTAGACCAGGGCGCGTACAATGAGCAGTTCTTC. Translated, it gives CASSVDQGAYNEQFF.

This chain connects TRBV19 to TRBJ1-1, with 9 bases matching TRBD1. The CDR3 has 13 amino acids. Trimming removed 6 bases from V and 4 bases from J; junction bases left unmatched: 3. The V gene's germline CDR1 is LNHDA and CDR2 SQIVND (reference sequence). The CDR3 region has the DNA TGTGCCAGTAGCACGACAGGGGGCACTGAAGCTTTCTTT. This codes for CASSTTGGTEAFF. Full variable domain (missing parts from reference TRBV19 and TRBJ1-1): DGGITQSPKYLFRKEGQNVTLSCEQNLNHDAMYWYRQDPGQGLRLIYYSQIVNDFQKGDIAEGYSVSREKKESFPLTVTSAQKNPTAFYLCASSTTGGTEAFFGQGTRLTVV.

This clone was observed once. In nucleotides, the CDR3 is TGTGCCATCGGATCCTTCTACGAGCAGTACTTC. This gives the protein CAIGSFYEQYF. The chain links TRBV7-9 to TRBJ2-7, with unresolved D. The CDR3 is 11 residues long. The germline gives CDR1 SEHNR, CDR2 FQNEAQ (reference sequence). Between the trimmed V and J ends, which lost 10 bases and 3 bases, there was a span of 10 bases.

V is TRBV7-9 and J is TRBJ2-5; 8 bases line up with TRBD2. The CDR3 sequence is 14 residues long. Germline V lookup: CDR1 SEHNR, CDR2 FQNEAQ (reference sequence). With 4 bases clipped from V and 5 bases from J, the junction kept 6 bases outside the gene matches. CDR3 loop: CASSSPGLGETQYF. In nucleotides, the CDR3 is TGTGCCAGCAGCTCGCCGGGACTAGGGGAGACCCAGTACTTC.

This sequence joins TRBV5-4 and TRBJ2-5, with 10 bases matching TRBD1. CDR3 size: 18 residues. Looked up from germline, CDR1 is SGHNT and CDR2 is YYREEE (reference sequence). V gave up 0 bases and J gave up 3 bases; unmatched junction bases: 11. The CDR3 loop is CASSLDPGGGQGKETQYF. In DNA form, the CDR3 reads TGTGCCAGCAGCTTGGACCCCGGAGGGGGACAGGGGAAAGAGACCCAGTACTTC.

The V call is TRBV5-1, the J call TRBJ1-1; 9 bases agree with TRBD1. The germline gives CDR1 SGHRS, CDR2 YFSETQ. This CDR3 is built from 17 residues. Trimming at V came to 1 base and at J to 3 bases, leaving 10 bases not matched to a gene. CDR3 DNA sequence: TGCGCCAGCAGCTTGACTACAGGGGGCATGGGGTACACTGAAGCTTTCTTT. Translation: CASSLTTGGMGYTEAFF.

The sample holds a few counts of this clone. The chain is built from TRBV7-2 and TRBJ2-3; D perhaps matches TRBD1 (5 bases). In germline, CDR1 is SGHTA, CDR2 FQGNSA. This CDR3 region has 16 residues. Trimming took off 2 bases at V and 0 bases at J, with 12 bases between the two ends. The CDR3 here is CASSLRYRQSTDTQYF. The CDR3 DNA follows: TGTGCCAGCAGCTTAAGGTACAGGCAGAGCACAGATACGCAGTATTTT. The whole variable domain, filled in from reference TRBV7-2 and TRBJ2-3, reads GAGVSQSPSNKVTEKGKDVELRCDPISGHTALYWYRQSLGQGLEFLIYFQGNSAPDKSGLPSDRFSAERTGGSVSTLTIQRTQQEDSAVYLCASSLRYRQSTDTQYFGPGTRLTVL.

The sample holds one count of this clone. Here the CDR3 reads CASRSWEVYNEQFF. The CDR3 region has the DNA TGTGCCAGCAGATCGTGGGAGGTGTACAATGAGCAGTTCTTC. The rearrangement uses TRBV28 and TRBJ2-1; the D gene is possibly TRBD2 (6 bases). Germline CDR1 MDHEN, CDR2 SYDVKM. Deletions cut 6 bases from V and 4 bases from J, with 13 bases between. The CDR3 length is 14 residues.